These T cell receptor beta chains were read from a single sample in a study of blood T cells in healthy people across ages. In TCRdb, the 5' RACE reads were re-called with MiXCR into one record per CDR3 protein. The sample has roughly 800,000 distinct CDR3 sequences; 58% are singletons. The sample comprised blood. Receptor source: a man aged 25 to 45 in good health. CDR3s include the opening cysteine and the closing phenylalanine or tryptophan. The D gene is left open where the match is weak. A row's size may be missing; if present it is once, few, many or a size class.

>18|-|TRBV20-1|TRBJ2-5|once
TGCAGTGCTAGAGGGTTGGCGCTCACAGGAGATTCCAGGGAGACCCAGTACTTC
CSARGLALTGDSRETQYF
>12|-|TRBV3-1|TRBJ1-2|-
TGTGCCAGCAGCCAAGAAGGGGTTGGCTACACCTTC
CASSQEGVGYTF
>18|TRBD2|TRBV3-1|TRBJ2-7|-
TGTGCCAGCAGCGACGGGACTAGCGGCACCATAGCACCCTACGAGCAGTACTTC
CASSDGTSGTIAPYEQYF
>13|-|TRBV13|TRBJ2-7|-
TGTGCCAGCAGTCAGGAGGACGACTACGAGCAGTACTTC
CASSQEDDYEQYF
>14|TRBD2|TRBV6-2/TRBV6-3|TRBJ2-5|few
TGTGCCAGCAGTGCGGGAGGACTACAAGAGACCCAGTACTTC
CASSAGGLQETQYF
>15|TRBD1|TRBV6-4|TRBJ1-2|few
TGTGCCAGCAGTCGGACAGGGGGAACTAACTATGGCTACACCTTC
CASSRTGGTNYGYTF
>16|-|TRBV11-2|TRBJ1-6|-
TGTGCCAGCAGCCAGCACTCGGGACGAATTAATTCACCCCTCCACTTT
CASSQHSGRINSPLHF
>17|-|TRBV4-2|TRBJ2-1|-
TGTGCCAGCAGCCAATACCATGCGGCCCCAGGAGACAATGAGCAGTTCTTC
CASSQYHAAPGDNEQFF
>11|-|TRBV11-2|TRBJ1-2|-
TGTGCCAGTAGCTTATGGCGTGGCTACACCTTC
CASSLWRGYTF
>15|-|TRBV25-1|TRBJ1-3|-
TGTGCCAGCAGTGATCCCAGGAGCTCTGGAAACACCATATATTTT
CASSDPRSSGNTIYF
>12|-|TRBV18|TRBJ2-1|-
TGTGCCAGCTCACCCGGGTACGATGAGCAGTTCTTC
CASSPGYDEQFF
>15|TRBD2|TRBV25-1|TRBJ2-1|-
TGTGCCAGCAGTGAATGGGGCGGGAGGGCTAATGAGCAGTTCTTC
CASSEWGGRANEQFF
>15|TRBD1|TRBV7-2|TRBJ2-7|-
TGTGCCAGCAGCTTACGGACAGGGGGCTTCGGCGAGCAGTACTTC
CASSLRTGGFGEQYF
>14|TRBD1|TRBV6-6|TRBJ1-6|many
TGTGCCAGCAGTTCCAGGACAGGGGCTTTCACCCTCCACTTT
CASSSRTGAFTLHF
>12|-|TRBV20-1|TRBJ2-1|-
TGCAGTGCTAGTGGCAACAACAATGAGCAGTTCTTC
CSASGNNNEQFF
>15|TRBD2|TRBV27|TRBJ2-7|-
TGTGCCAGCAGTTTGGGGACTAGCGAGTACAATGAGCAGTACTTC
CASSLGTSEYNEQYF
>12|-|TRBV6-1|TRBJ1-1|-
TGTGCCAGCAGTGAGAGAACAGGGAAGGCTTTCTTT
CASSERTGKAFF
>15|TRBD2|TRBV29-1|TRBJ2-1|few
TGCAGCGTTGATGTAGCGGGAGGGCTGAGGGATGAGCAGTTCTTC
CSVDVAGGLRDEQFF
>16|TRBD2|TRBV7-2|TRBJ2-1|-
TGTGCCAGCGGGACCCCAGGGACTAGCAGCTACAATGAGCAGTTCTTC
CASGTPGTSSYNEQFF
>13|-|TRBV28|TRBJ2-7|-
TGTGCCAGCCATGGGGACACTTGGCTCGAGCAGTACTTC
CASHGDTWLEQYF